The 19 T cell receptor beta chains listed next were all sequenced from one sample in a study of patients and donors after allogeneic stem cell transplantation. TCRdb re-analysed the RT-PCR reads in MiXCR, keeping a single row per CDR3 protein. The repertoire holds about a million distinct CDR3 sequences, with 18% as singletons. What was sequenced was blood, either unsorted or a sorted T cell fraction (not recorded which). All receptors derive from a human donor who was either an allogeneic HSCT recipient or a stem cell or donor lymphocyte infusion donor (not recorded which). It is not recorded whose cells these are; they may come from a transplant donor.

This clonotype was found a few times. The chain couples TRBV4-3 to TRBJ2-1, with D uncertain. Trimming left V 0 bases short and J 0 bases short, with 12 bases between. Germline-derived CDR1 and CDR2 are LGHNA and YSLEER. The CDR3 loop spans 17 amino acids. Written as DNA, the CDR3 is TGCGCCAGCAGCCAAGATCTTTACTTAAGCTCCTACAATGAGCAGTTCTTC. This translates into CASSQDLYLSSYNEQFF.

This clonotype came up many times. The chain carries TRBV12-3 or TRBV12-4 and TRBJ2-3; D gene ambiguous. The CDR3 runs 11 residues. Trimming shortened V by 6 bases and J by 3 bases, and 4 bases separated the two germline ends. The CDR3 coding sequence is TGTGCCAGCAGCTTGACAGATACGCAGTATTTT. Encoded protein: CASSLTDTQYF.

The V gene is TRBV28, the J gene TRBJ1-5; 8 bases line up with TRBD1. The germline V gene has CDR1 MDHEN and CDR2 SYDVKM. V shed 3 bases and J 3 bases; nucleotides not matched to a gene: 4. This CDR3 is built from 15 residues. CDR3 nucleotide sequence: TGTGCCAGCAGTTTGGGGGACAGGATCAATCAGCCCCAGCATTTT. Translated, it gives CASSLGDRINQPQHF.

The chain employs TRBV7-6 and TRBJ2-7; 7 nucleotides agree with TRBD2. V lost 2 bases, J lost 6 bases, and 10 bases stayed unmatched. CDR1 is SGHVS and CDR2 is FNYEAQ in the germline V gene. The CDR3 has 15 residues. CDR3 nucleotides: TGTGCCAGCAGCTTATCGAGCGGGGCCCCCAGCGAGCAGTACTTC. Translated, it gives CASSLSSGAPSEQYF.

This chain uses TRBV7-8 with TRBJ2-7; TRBD2 matches at 7 bases. The CDR3 sequence is 15 residues long. The V segment lost 0 bases and the J segment 7 bases; nucleotides outside the gene matches: 9. Germline lookup yields CDR1 SGHVS and CDR2 FQNEAQ. The DNA of the CDR3 is TGTGCCAGCAGCTTAGCGCGGGAGCGGATTGGGGAGCAGTACTTC. Residues: CASSLARERIGEQYF.

This clonotype was seen a handful of times. The rearrangement links TRBV29-1 to TRBJ1-2; tentative D call: TRBD1 (5 bases). Germline-derived CDR1 and CDR2 are SQVTM and ANQGSEA. The V gene lost 4 bases and the J gene lost 2 bases, with 8 bases spanning the gap. The CDR3 is 12 amino acids. The CDR3 sequence is CSVGDWNYGYTF. As DNA, the CDR3 is TGCAGCGTTGGGGACTGGAACTATGGCTACACCTTC.

The V and J genes are TRBV6-1 and TRBJ1-5, with D hard to call. Germline-derived CDR1 and CDR2 are MNHNS and SASEGT. The germline V and J ends were trimmed by 6 bases and 5 bases, with 14 bases remaining between them. The CDR3 covers 14 residues. CDR3 in DNA: TGTGCCAGCAGATCGACTGAGTCCTATCAGCCCCAGCATTTT. Its protein is CASRSTESYQPQHF.

This clonotype came up a few times. V and J are TRBV5-1 and TRBJ2-7; D gene ambiguous. CDR1 and CDR2 from the germline V gene are SGHRS and YFSETQ. This CDR3 has 13 residues. The V and J ends lost 4 bases and 2 bases respectively, with 10 bases between them. The CDR3 region is CASSGNYPYEQYF. The CDR3 DNA reads TGCGCCAGCAGCGGGAACTACCCCTACGAGCAGTACTTC.

This clonotype was observed a few times. The chain joins TRBV7-2 to TRBJ2-5; 9 bases agree with TRBD2. The CDR3 covers 14 residues. Trimming cost V 6 bases and J 3 bases; bases outside gene matches: 5. Germline CDR1 and CDR2: SGHTA and FQGNSA. The DNA of the CDR3 is TGTGCCAGCAGACCTGCTAGCGGGGAAGAGACCCAGTACTTC. Its protein product is CASRPASGEETQYF. Full variable domain (outside the CDR3, taken from reference TRBV7-2 and TRBJ2-5): GAGVSQSPSNKVTEKGKDVELRCDPISGHTALYWYRQSLGQGLEFLIYFQGNSAPDKSGLPSDRFSAERTGGSVSTLTIQRTQQEDSAVYLCASRPASGEETQYFGPGTRLLVL.

J is TRBJ2-3 and V is TRBV9; D gene uncertain. CDR1 is SGDLS, CDR2 YYNGEE, per germline. The CDR3 spans 13 residues. V shed 0 bases and J shed 2 bases, with 4 bases lying between them. CDR3 loop: CASSVAVTDTQYF. CDR3 DNA: TGTGCCAGCAGCGTAGCGGTCACAGATACGCAGTATTTT. The variable domain in full, with the rest retrieved from reference TRBV9 and TRBJ2-3, is DSGVTQTPKHLITATGQRVTLRCSPRSGDLSVYWYQQSLDQGLQFLIQYYNGEERAKGNILERFSAQQFPDLHSELNLSSLELGDSALYFCASSVAVTDTQYFGPGTRLTVL.

This sequence joins TRBV6-1 and TRBJ2-3; D might be TRBD2 (5 bases). The V end was cut by 6 bases, the J end by 3 bases, with 10 bases between. CDR3 length equals 13 residues. Per the germline V gene, CDR1 is MNHNS and CDR2 is SASEGT. The DNA of the CDR3 is TGTGCCAGCAGCCGGGGAATGACAGATACGCAGTATTTT. It encodes CASSRGMTDTQYF.

This clonotype has ten or more counts. The chain carries TRBV20-1 and TRBJ2-1, with a tentative D call TRBD1 (5 bases). V was shortened by 4 bases and J by 2 bases, with 15 bases between the two germline ends. The CDR3 extends over 15 amino acids. Germline V gene data show CDR1 as DFQATT and CDR2 as SNEGSKA (reference sequence). CDR3 nucleotide sequence: TGCAGTGCTACCGCACCCGCAGGGACCTACAATGAGCAGTTCTTC. Protein product: CSATAPAGTYNEQFF.

The chain recombines TRBV20-1 with TRBJ1-2; 8 bases are shared with TRBD1. The germline CDR1 and CDR2 sequences are DFQATT and SNEGSKA (reference sequence). V shed 6 bases and J 5 bases; nucleotides not matched to a gene: 8. The CDR3 length is 13 residues. The DNA for the CDR3 is TGCAGTGCAGGCCTGACAGGGGAATATGGCTACACCTTC. Amino acids: CSAGLTGEYGYTF.

This clonotype was seen more than once but under ten times. The V gene is TRBV10-2, the J gene TRBJ2-1; 10 positions match TRBD2. CDR3 length: 16 residues. V gave up 11 bases and J gave up 0 bases; unmatched junction bases: 10. Germline CDR1 is WSHSY and CDR2 is SAAADI. CDR3 nucleotide sequence: TGCGCCTCCTTAGCGGGGGGCCCGAGCTCCTACAATGAGCAGTTCTTC. It yields the protein CASLAGGPSSYNEQFF.

This chain links TRBV29-1 with TRBJ2-7; maybe TRBD1 (6 bases). The ends were cut back, 3 bases at V and 6 bases at J, with 12 bases in the middle. The CDR3 has 12 residues. The V gene's germline CDR1 is SQVTM and CDR2 ANQGSEA. The CDR3, as DNA: TGCAGCGTTGAGGCAGGGGCCCTCGAGCAGTACTTC. The encoded protein is CSVEAGALEQYF.

This clonotype came up a few times. V is TRBV5-1 and J is TRBJ1-1; D is unresolved. In germline, CDR1 is SGHRS, CDR2 YFSETQ. V shed 2 bases and J shed 0 bases, with 11 bases lying between them. This CDR3 is 15 amino acids long. The chain's CDR3 is CASSFGRTLNTEAFF. The DNA of the CDR3 is TGCGCCAGCAGCTTCGGACGGACCTTGAACACTGAAGCTTTCTTT.

This clonotype was seen a few times. This sequence joins TRBV11-2 and TRBJ1-3; TRBD1 is a possible D gene (6 bases). The V end was cut by 4 bases, the J end by 7 bases, with 20 bases between. Per germline, CDR1 SGHAT and CDR2 FQNNGV. This CDR3 spans 16 amino acids. The CDR3 here is CASSYPRGGVRNTIYF. The CDR3 bases are TGTGCCAGCAGCTACCCCCGGGGGGGCGTGAGGAACACCATATATTTT.

The V call is TRBV5-1, the J call TRBJ2-3; D may be TRBD1 (5 bases). CDR1 is SGHRS and CDR2 is YFSETQ in the germline V gene. V shed 0 bases and J shed 2 bases, with 7 bases lying between them. The CDR3 is 14 residues long. DNA for the CDR3: TGCGCCAGCAGCTTGGGACAGCCCACAGATACGCAGTATTTT. It specifies CASSLGQPTDTQYF. Full variable domain (missing parts from reference TRBV5-1 and TRBJ2-3): KAGVTQTPRYLIKTRGQQVTLSCSPISGHRSVSWYQQTPGQGLQFLFEYFSETQRNKGNFPGRFSGRQFSNSRSEMNVSTLELGDSALYLCASSLGQPTDTQYFGPGTRLTVL.

This clonotype appeared a few times. The chain couples TRBV5-6 to TRBJ1-5; 11 nucleotides agree with TRBD1. Germline V gene lookup returns CDR1 SGHDT and CDR2 YYEEEE. Germline trimming cut 4 bases from V and 6 bases from J; bases unmatched to any gene: 12. CDR3 length equals 17 residues. CDR3 protein: CASSQRTGGLSSQPQHF. In nucleotides, the CDR3 is TGTGCCAGCAGCCAGAGGACAGGGGGCTTATCGAGTCAGCCCCAGCATTTT.